These T cell receptor beta chains were read from a single sample in a study of post-analysis software for immune sequencing data. TCRdb used MiXCR to reprocess the PCR reads, holding one entry per CDR3 protein. This sample carries 650,000 to 900,000 distinct CDR3 sequences, 40% to 55% of them seen once, and the ten largest clones take 4% to 5%. The sequencing sample was made of blood. The receptors originated from a girl aged 10 to 17 with multiple sclerosis. Both conserved end residues are part of each CDR3. A D gene is named only where the DNA matches it firmly. Part of the rows lack a size; the others show once, few, many or a class for expanded clones.

d_call: TRBD2
j_call: TRBJ2-7
clone_size: NA
v_call: TRBV20-1
cdr3_nt: TGCAGTGCTTGGAGGCGGGAGGTCTCCTACGAGCAGTACTTC
cdr3_aa: CSAWRREVSYEQYF

d_call: NA
j_call: TRBJ2-7
clone_size: few
v_call: TRBV7-2
cdr3_nt: TGTGCCAGCAGCTTAGAAGACGGCGGGCTCTACGAGCAGTACTTC
cdr3_aa: CASSLEDGGLYEQYF

d_call: TRBD2
j_call: TRBJ2-3
clone_size: NA
v_call: TRBV5-8
cdr3_nt: TGTGCCAGCGGAAAGCTGACGAAGACTAGCTTGGGCACAGATACGCAGTATTTT
cdr3_aa: CASGKLTKTSLGTDTQYF

d_call: NA
j_call: TRBJ2-5
clone_size: NA
v_call: TRBV6-1
cdr3_nt: TGTGCCAGCAGTGATGTCAGGGGTGAGACCCAGTACTTC
cdr3_aa: CASSDVRGETQYF

d_call: NA
j_call: TRBJ2-5
clone_size: NA
v_call: TRBV5-1
cdr3_nt: TGCGCCAGCAGCAGCAGCTCCGGGACACCGAAAGAGACCCAGTACTTC
cdr3_aa: CASSSSSGTPKETQYF

d_call: TRBD2
j_call: TRBJ2-4
clone_size: NA
v_call: TRBV7-6
cdr3_nt: TGTGCCAGCAGCCGAGCGGGGGGAAAAAACATTCAGTACTTC
cdr3_aa: CASSRAGGKNIQYF

d_call: NA
j_call: TRBJ1-4
clone_size: NA
v_call: TRBV10-3
cdr3_nt: TGTGCCATCAGTAAATCCGCCGGGACTGCAAATGAAAAACTGTTTTTT
cdr3_aa: CAISKSAGTANEKLFF

d_call: TRBD2
j_call: TRBJ2-7
clone_size: NA
v_call: TRBV3-1
cdr3_nt: TGTGCCAGCAGCCTTCGACCGGGACTAGAAACCTACGAGCAGTACTTC
cdr3_aa: CASSLRPGLETYEQYF

d_call: NA
j_call: TRBJ2-7
clone_size: NA
v_call: TRBV15
cdr3_nt: TGTGCCACCAGCAGAGAGGGTTTGAGGGGCCACGAGCAGTACTTC
cdr3_aa: CATSREGLRGHEQYF

d_call: NA
j_call: TRBJ2-6
clone_size: NA
v_call: TRBV12-3/TRBV12-4
cdr3_nt: TGTGCCAGCAGTGCCTTGAGGGTTTTCGGGGCCAACGTCCTGACTTTC
cdr3_aa: CASSALRVFGANVLTF

d_call: TRBD2
j_call: TRBJ2-1
clone_size: NA
v_call: TRBV6-1
cdr3_nt: TGTGCCAGCAGTCTTTCGCCACTAGCGGAATTCTACAATGAGCAGTTCTTC
cdr3_aa: CASSLSPLAEFYNEQFF

d_call: NA
j_call: TRBJ2-4
clone_size: NA
v_call: TRBV13
cdr3_nt: TGTGCCAGCAGCTCCAGGGAATTGGGCAAAAACATTCAGTACTTC
cdr3_aa: CASSSRELGKNIQYF

d_call: TRBD1
j_call: TRBJ1-6
clone_size: NA
v_call: TRBV12-3/TRBV12-4
cdr3_nt: TGTGCCAGCAGTTCAGGGACAGGGAGTTCACCCCTCCACTTT
cdr3_aa: CASSSGTGSSPLHF

d_call: NA
j_call: TRBJ2-3
clone_size: NA
v_call: TRBV5-1
cdr3_nt: TGCGCCAGCAGCCCCCAGACAGGCAACACAGATACGCAGTATTTT
cdr3_aa: CASSPQTGNTDTQYF

d_call: TRBD2
j_call: TRBJ2-1
clone_size: NA
v_call: TRBV20-1
cdr3_nt: TGCAGTGCTAGAGGGTTGGCTAGCGGAGGGGAGCAGTTCTTC
cdr3_aa: CSARGLASGGEQFF

d_call: NA
j_call: TRBJ1-4
clone_size: NA
v_call: TRBV12-3/TRBV12-4
cdr3_nt: TGTGCCAGCAGCCCTACAGGCTTCAAGGGGGAAAAACTGTTTTTT
cdr3_aa: CASSPTGFKGEKLFF

d_call: NA
j_call: TRBJ2-7
clone_size: NA
v_call: TRBV12-3/TRBV12-4
cdr3_nt: TGTGCCGGCAGTCCAGGGGCTTTAAACTACGAGCAGTACTTC
cdr3_aa: CAGSPGALNYEQYF

d_call: NA
j_call: TRBJ2-5
clone_size: few
v_call: TRBV20-1
cdr3_nt: TGCAGTGCTAGAGTAACGGATGAGACCCAGTACTTC
cdr3_aa: CSARVTDETQYF

d_call: TRBD2
j_call: TRBJ2-5
clone_size: few
v_call: TRBV9
cdr3_nt: TGTGCCAGCAGCGTGGGACTAGCGGTTAGCGTGGGGGAGACCCAGTACTTC
cdr3_aa: CASSVGLAVSVGETQYF

d_call: NA
j_call: TRBJ2-7
clone_size: few
v_call: TRBV5-1
cdr3_nt: TGCGCCAGCAGTCCAGTTATCTCCTACGAGCAGTACTTC
cdr3_aa: CASSPVISYEQYF

d_call: TRBD1
j_call: TRBJ1-2
clone_size: few
v_call: TRBV29-1
cdr3_nt: TGCAGCGTTGAAGCCATCGACAGGGTAAAGGTCTATGGCTACACCTTC
cdr3_aa: CSVEAIDRVKVYGYTF

d_call: TRBD2
j_call: TRBJ2-7
clone_size: few
v_call: TRBV6-5
cdr3_nt: TGTGCCAGCAGACCTGGACTAGCGGGACCCGGGGAGCAGTACTTC
cdr3_aa: CASRPGLAGPGEQYF

d_call: NA
j_call: TRBJ1-2
clone_size: few
v_call: TRBV19
cdr3_nt: TGTGCCAGTAGTCCCCGTGGCACCGGTAACTATGGCTACACCTTC
cdr3_aa: CASSPRGTGNYGYTF

d_call: NA
j_call: TRBJ2-7
clone_size: NA
v_call: TRBV29-1
cdr3_nt: TGCAGCGTTGCGTCGACAAACTCCTACGAGCAGTACTTC
cdr3_aa: CSVASTNSYEQYF

d_call: NA
j_call: TRBJ2-7
clone_size: NA
v_call: TRBV29-1
cdr3_nt: TGCAGCGTCGAGACAGCGACCTACGAGCAGTACTTC
cdr3_aa: CSVETATYEQYF

d_call: TRBD2
j_call: TRBJ2-6
clone_size: few
v_call: TRBV29-1
cdr3_nt: TGCAGCGTATCGGTGGGAGGGAGAACTGGGGCCAACGTCCTGACTTTC
cdr3_aa: CSVSVGGRTGANVLTF

d_call: TRBD2
j_call: TRBJ2-1
clone_size: NA
v_call: TRBV2
cdr3_nt: TGTGCCAGCAGGGGACTAGCGGGAAATGAGCAGTTCTTC
cdr3_aa: CASRGLAGNEQFF

d_call: NA
j_call: TRBJ1-1
clone_size: NA
v_call: TRBV7-9
cdr3_nt: TGTGCCAGCAGCTTATATCAGGGTGTCGGCGGTGAAGCTTTCTTT
cdr3_aa: CASSLYQGVGGEAFF

d_call: NA
j_call: TRBJ1-2
clone_size: NA
v_call: TRBV27
cdr3_nt: TGTGCCAGCAGTTCAGGGGATCGGGGCTACACCTTC
cdr3_aa: CASSSGDRGYTF

d_call: NA
j_call: TRBJ1-2
clone_size: NA
v_call: TRBV11-2
cdr3_nt: TGTGCCAGCAGCCTAACAGGGAAGGGCTACACCTTC
cdr3_aa: CASSLTGKGYTF

d_call: NA
j_call: TRBJ1-5
clone_size: NA
v_call: TRBV20-1
cdr3_nt: TGCAGTGCTAGGGGCCTAGGGGGAGGTAATCAGCCCCAGCATTTT
cdr3_aa: CSARGLGGGNQPQHF

d_call: TRBD1
j_call: TRBJ1-2
clone_size: few
v_call: TRBV7-2
cdr3_nt: TGTGCCAGCAGCGGACGACAGGGGCGGGATGGCTACACCTTC
cdr3_aa: CASSGRQGRDGYTF

d_call: TRBD2
j_call: TRBJ2-1
clone_size: NA
v_call: TRBV28
cdr3_nt: TGTGCCAGCAGCGAAGCGGGAGGGTTTGTTAATGAGCAGTTCTTC
cdr3_aa: CASSEAGGFVNEQFF

d_call: TRBD2
j_call: TRBJ2-3
clone_size: few
v_call: TRBV6-6
cdr3_nt: TGTGCCAGCAGTTACGCCCGACTAGCGGTTAACACAGATACGCAGTATTTT
cdr3_aa: CASSYARLAVNTDTQYF

d_call: TRBD2
j_call: TRBJ2-7
clone_size: NA
v_call: TRBV6-2/TRBV6-3
cdr3_nt: TGTGCCAGCAGTTACACTAGCGGACCAACCTACGAGCAGTACTTC
cdr3_aa: CASSYTSGPTYEQYF

d_call: TRBD1
j_call: TRBJ2-5
clone_size: few
v_call: TRBV6-5
cdr3_nt: TGTGCCAGCAGTTACGCGGACAGGTCCAAAGAGACCCAGTACTTC
cdr3_aa: CASSYADRSKETQYF

d_call: NA
j_call: TRBJ2-3
clone_size: few
v_call: TRBV6-5
cdr3_nt: TGTGCCAGCAGACTAACCCGGGGAGCAGATACGCAGTATTTT
cdr3_aa: CASRLTRGADTQYF

d_call: TRBD1
j_call: TRBJ1-2
clone_size: NA
v_call: TRBV6-5
cdr3_nt: TGTGCCAGCGGAGACCGGGACAGGGTATTTTCCGATGGCTACACCTTC
cdr3_aa: CASGDRDRVFSDGYTF

d_call: NA
j_call: TRBJ1-2
clone_size: few
v_call: TRBV9
cdr3_nt: TGTGCCAGCACCGCCGTGGGGGGCGGCTACACCTTC
cdr3_aa: CASTAVGGGYTF

d_call: NA
j_call: TRBJ2-3
clone_size: few
v_call: TRBV29-1
cdr3_nt: TGCAGCGTTGGTAACTCTGCAGATACGCAGTATTTT
cdr3_aa: CSVGNSADTQYF

d_call: TRBD1
j_call: TRBJ1-2
clone_size: NA
v_call: TRBV10-3
cdr3_nt: TGTGCCATCCCCAAGACCTCAACAGGGGAGGGCTACACCTTC
cdr3_aa: CAIPKTSTGEGYTF

d_call: TRBD2
j_call: TRBJ2-4
clone_size: NA
v_call: TRBV7-2
cdr3_nt: TGTGCCAGCAGCCGGGGGGGAGGGAGCTCCTACAAGCAGTACTTC
cdr3_aa: CASSRGGGSSYKQYF

d_call: TRBD2
j_call: TRBJ2-3
clone_size: NA
v_call: TRBV5-1
cdr3_nt: TGCGCCAGCAGCTGGGGACTAGGAGATACGCAGTATTTT
cdr3_aa: CASSWGLGDTQYF

d_call: NA
j_call: TRBJ1-5
clone_size: few
v_call: TRBV12-3/TRBV12-4
cdr3_nt: TGTGCCAGCGGCGGTGGTTCCAGTAGCAATCAGCCCCAGCATTTT
cdr3_aa: CASGGGSSSNQPQHF